This TCR beta chain emerged from a study of cytomegalovirus exposure and HLA in healthy donors. Concerning this clone: Its antigen is currently unknown.

Study observations and caveats: TCR beta chains numbering 150 to 200 were designated cytomegalovirus-associated. Confirmation was obtained in vitro that a few CMV-associated chains are specific for CMV antigens.

The CDR3 runs to 16 residues. V lost 1 base, J lost 1 base, and 3 bases stayed unmatched. Germline values: CDR1 SGHNT, CDR2 YENEEA. Generated by immunoSEQ multiplex PCR, the TCRdb table keeps only in-frame clones and is missing some. The table lists 35,000 to 50,000 clones, 80% to 95% of them singletons. The clonotype comes from a woman aged 18-35 years in good health and CMV-seronegative. This sequence joins TRBV11-3 and TRBJ2-2; TRBD2 agrees at 7 bases. Material for sequencing was PBMCs. The CDR3 DNA sequence: TGTGCCAGCAGCTTAGGTCTAGCGGTGAACACCGGGGAGCTGTTTTTT. It encodes CASSLGLAVNTGELFF.